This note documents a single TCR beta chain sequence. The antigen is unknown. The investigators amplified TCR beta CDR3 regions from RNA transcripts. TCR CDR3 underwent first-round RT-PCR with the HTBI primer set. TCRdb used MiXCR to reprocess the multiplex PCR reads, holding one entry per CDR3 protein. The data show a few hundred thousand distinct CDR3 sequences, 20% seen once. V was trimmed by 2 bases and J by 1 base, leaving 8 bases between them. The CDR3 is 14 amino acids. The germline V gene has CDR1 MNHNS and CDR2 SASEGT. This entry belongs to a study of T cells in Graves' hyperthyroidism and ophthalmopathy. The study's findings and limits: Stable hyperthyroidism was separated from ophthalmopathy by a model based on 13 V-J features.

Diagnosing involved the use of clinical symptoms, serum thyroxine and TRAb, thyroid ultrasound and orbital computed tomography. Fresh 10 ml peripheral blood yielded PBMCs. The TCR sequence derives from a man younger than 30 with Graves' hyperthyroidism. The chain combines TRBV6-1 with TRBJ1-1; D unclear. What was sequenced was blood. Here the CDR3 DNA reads TGTGCCAGCAGTGAAAGGCCCAGGAACACTGAAGCTTTCTTT. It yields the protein CASSERPRNTEAFF.